These T cell receptor beta chains were read from a single sample in a study of blood T cell repertoires in COVID-19. TCRdb's copy holds only in-frame clones and misses some; the assay was immunoSEQ multiplex PCR. The sample holds tens of thousands of clones, 90% seen once. Sequencing was performed on peripheral blood. The receptors shown here come from a human donor in a cohort sampled during active COVID-19. Each CDR3 is given with its conserved first and last residue. D genes are given only for firm matches. Some rows have no size entry. The others give once, few or many, or a class for an expanded clone.

d_gene	j_gene	abundance	v_gene	CDR3nt	CDR3aa
TRBD2	TRBJ2-5	-	TRBV7-2	TGTGCCAGCAGCTTTACGGGAGGGGAGACCCAGTACTTC	CASSFTGGETQYF
-	TRBJ2-1	-	TRBV30	TGTGCCTGGAGTAACGAGCGGCTCTACAATGAGCAGTTCTTC	CAWSNERLYNEQFF
TRBD1	TRBJ2-3	-	TRBV3-1/TRBV3-2	TGTGCCAGCAGCCTAACAGGGGCCGAGCAGTATTTT	CASSLTGAEQYF
-	TRBJ2-7	-	TRBV9	TGTGCCAGCAGCGTAGGTGGACCGGGGTACGAGCAGTACTTC	CASSVGGPGYEQYF
-	TRBJ1-1	-	TRBV18	TGTGCCAGCTCCCCCAGAACCGCCGAAATCACTGAAGCTTTCTTT	CASSPRTAEITEAFF
TRBD2	TRBJ2-1	-	TRBV7-3	TGTGCCAGCAGCCCTCTAGCGGGAGTGGTGTACAATGAGCAGTTCTTC	CASSPLAGVVYNEQFF
TRBD1	TRBJ2-7	-	TRBV14	TGTGCCAGCAGCCACCCCCTAAGGCGGGACAGGGCTGGCGAGCAGTACTTC	CASSHPLRRDRAGEQYF
-	TRBJ2-1	-	TRBV28	TGTGCCAGCAGTTTCCTATCCATCGATGAGCAGTTCTTC	CASSFLSIDEQFF
-	TRBJ1-1	-	TRBV7-2	TGTGCCAGCAGCCTTCAACAGGGACTGAACACTGAAGCTTTCTTT	CASSLQQGLNTEAFF
-	TRBJ2-7	-	TRBV28	TGTGCCAGCATGGGGCTAGTCCTCTACGAGCAGTACTTC	CASMGLVLYEQYF
-	TRBJ2-7	-	TRBV21-1	TGTGCCAGCAGCAACAAGGGGACTAGTTACGAGCAGTACTTC	CASSNKGTSYEQYF
-	TRBJ2-1	-	TRBV20-1	TGCAGTGCTAGAGGGCTTGATGAGCAGTTCTTC	CSARGLDEQFF
TRBD1	TRBJ2-3	-	TRBV11-3	TGTGCCAGCAGCACAGGGGGAGCAGATACGCAGTATTTT	CASSTGGADTQYF
-	TRBJ1-4	-	TRBV5-1	TGCGCCAGCAGCTTGAGACACGCAACTAATGAAAAACTGTTTTTT	CASSLRHATNEKLFF
TRBD1	TRBJ1-2	-	TRBV4-3	TGCGCCAGCAGCCAGAGACAGGGAATTCATGGCTACACCTTC	CASSQRQGIHGYTF
-	TRBJ2-1	-	TRBV7-6	TGTGCCAGCAGCTGGGGGCGGAGAGGACGTGTCGATGAGCAGTTCTTC	CASSWGRRGRVDEQFF
-	TRBJ2-2	-	TRBV18	TGTGCCAGCTCACCACTCGTATCCACCGGGGAGCTGTTTTTT	CASSPLVSTGELFF
-	TRBJ1-6	-	TRBV7-8	TGTGCCAGCAGCTTAGCGCTGGCAACCGCTAATTCACCCCTCCACTTT	CASSLALATANSPLHF
TRBD2	TRBJ2-3	-	TRBV4-1	TGCGCCAGCAGCCAAGATCCGGGACTAGCGGGCACAGATACGCAGTATTTT	CASSQDPGLAGTDTQYF
-	TRBJ2-2	-	TRBV2	TGTGCCAGCAGGGCGGGGCCCACCGGGGAGCTGTTTTTT	CASRAGPTGELFF
-	TRBJ2-5	few	TRBV6-6	TGTGCCAGCAGTTACGGGCGGGCAGAGACCCAGTACTTC	CASSYGRAETQYF
TRBD1	TRBJ2-2	few	TRBV23-1	TGCGCCAGCAGTCGCCTGGACAGGGAACACCGGGGAGCTGTTTTT	CASSRLDREHRGAVF
TRBD2	TRBJ2-1	once	TRBV29-1	TGCAGCGTCCCTAGCGGGACTTACAATGAGCAGTTCTTC	CSVPSGTYNEQFF
-	TRBJ2-5	-	TRBV24-1	TGTGCCACCAGTGATTTGCCTTACCAAGAGACCCAGTACTTC	CATSDLPYQETQYF
TRBD1	TRBJ1-2	-	TRBV2	TGTGCCAGCAGTGGACAGGGAATTGGCTACACCTTC	CASSGQGIGYTF
TRBD2	TRBJ2-3	-	TRBV9	TGTGCCAGCAGCGCCGCGGGAGGAATTCGGACAGATACGCAGTATTTT	CASSAAGGIRTDTQYF
TRBD1	TRBJ1-5	-	TRBV19	TGTGCCAGCTCCGGGACAGGGGGTTATCAGCCCCAGCATTTT	CASSGTGGYQPQHF
TRBD2	TRBJ2-1	-	TRBV6-2/TRBV6-3	TGTGCCAGCAGCCTCCCCCGGACTAGCGGCTCCTACAATGAGCAGTTCTTC	CASSLPRTSGSYNEQFF
TRBD2	TRBJ2-1	-	TRBV6-6	TGTGCCAGCATACGGGACTACGGCAATGAGCAGTTCTTC	CASIRDYGNEQFF
-	TRBJ1-1	-	TRBV5-8	TGTGCCAGCAGTTCAGGGGCTAGGGGCACTGAAGCTTTCTTT	CASSSGARGTEAFF
-	TRBJ2-3	-	TRBV11-3	TGTGCCAGCAGCTTAGGAGCTAACACAGATACGCAGTATTTT	CASSLGANTDTQYF
-	TRBJ1-2	-	TRBV4-3	TGCGCCAGCAGCCAAGAAGTAGGCAGGCGTACTAACTATGGCTACACCTTC	CASSQEVGRRTNYGYTF
-	TRBJ2-5	-	TRBV5-6	TGTGCCAGCAGCTTGGGACAGACATACCAAGAGACCCAGTACTTC	CASSLGQTYQETQYF
-	TRBJ2-1	-	TRBV6-5	TGTGCCAGCAGTACGCTACATGAGCAGTTCTTC	CASSTLHEQFF
-	TRBJ2-4	-	TRBV7-9	TGTGCCAGCAGCTTTGAGGGGGTGGGCATTCAGTACTTC	CASSFEGVGIQYF
TRBD2	TRBJ2-5	-	TRBV6-5	TGTGCCAGCAGTCGGGAGGGGTACGGGACCCAGTACTTC	CASSREGYGTQYF
-	TRBJ1-1	-	TRBV5-1	TGCGCCAGCAGCCGCTCAGGCAGTCTGAGCACTGAAGCTTTCTTT	CASSRSGSLSTEAFF
-	TRBJ2-3	-	TRBV4-1	TGCGCCAGCAGCCGGCGCCAGGGGAGCACAGATACGCAGTATTTT	CASSRRQGSTDTQYF
-	TRBJ2-1	-	TRBV5-4	TGTGCCAGCAGCTTGTCGGCAGGGGCCCCCTACAATGAGCAGTTCTTC	CASSLSAGAPYNEQFF
TRBD1	TRBJ1-4	-	TRBV10-3	TGTGCCATCAGTGACCGGGACAGCGTGAATGAAAAACTGTTTTTT	CAISDRDSVNEKLFF
-	TRBJ2-1	few	TRBV6-2/TRBV6-3	TGTGCCAGCAGTTACGGGCCTGGCGGCCCCGAGCGGAATGAGCAGTTCTTC	CASSYGPGGPERNEQFF
-	TRBJ2-6	-	TRBV7-2	TGTGCCAGCAGCTATTTCGGAGCGATCCTCTCTGGGGCCAACGTCCTGACTTTC	CASSYFGAILSGANVLTF